The clone carrying this TCR beta chain was detected many times. RNA and DNA were co-extracted from approximately 20-30 mg of unsorted bulk tissue. Sampling targeted five separate regions of each tumor, which included the tumor centre. The authors made TCR beta cDNA from 400 to 600 ng total RNA with a constant-region primer. Researchers made the TCR beta libraries by running three nested multiplex PCR rounds with slightly modified ARM-PCR. The two initial PCR rounds, nine to eleven cycles each, used TRBV1-TRBV30 forward and C-beta reverse primers. TCRdb re-called the multiplex PCR reads with MiXCR, one entry per CDR3 protein. This sample carries 40,000 to 55,000 distinct CDR3 sequences, just over 70% of them seen once, and the ten largest clones take 25% to 35%. This record belongs to a study of tumor-infiltrating lymphocytes in primary liver carcinoma. The CDR3 has 12 residues. The germline V gene encodes CDR1 GTSNPN and CDR2 SVGIG (reference sequence). Trimming left V 4 bases short and J 5 bases short, with 8 bases between.

Material: liver tumor tissue from sampling region 5. The subset denotes: tumor region T5, tumor centre. V gene TRBV30 combines with J gene TRBJ2-2; no reliable D call. The receptor's source is a man aged 35 to 55 with primary liver carcinoma and hepatitis B virus infection. The CDR3 DNA is TGTGCCTGGACTAGTTCTACCGGGGAGCTGTTTTTT. Its translation: CAWTSSTGELFF.